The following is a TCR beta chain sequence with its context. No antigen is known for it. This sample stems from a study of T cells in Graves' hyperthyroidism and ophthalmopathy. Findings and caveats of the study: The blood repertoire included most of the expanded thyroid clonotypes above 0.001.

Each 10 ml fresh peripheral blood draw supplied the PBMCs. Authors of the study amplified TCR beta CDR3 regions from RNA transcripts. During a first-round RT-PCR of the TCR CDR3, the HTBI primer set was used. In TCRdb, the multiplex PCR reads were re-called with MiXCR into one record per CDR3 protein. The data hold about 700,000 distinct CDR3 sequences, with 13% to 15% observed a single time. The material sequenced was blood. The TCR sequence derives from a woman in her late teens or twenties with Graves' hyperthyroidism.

The CDR3 DNA sequence: TGCGCCAGCAGCCAACTCACCTTCTCCTACGAGCAGTACTTC. Protein: CASSQLTFSYEQYF. The rearrangement links TRBV4-1 to TRBJ2-7; no clear D. Trimming left V 2 bases short and J 0 bases short, with 8 bases between. This CDR3 comprises 14 residues. Germline V CDR1 and CDR2: MGHRA, YSYEKL.